This T cell receptor (beta chain) was obtained from a study of T cell repertoires in cytomegalovirus infection (dated by TCRdb to the late 2010s). Context from the whole study: Donor HLA type was relevant to the analysis, because carriage of CMV infection together with the matching HLA type was indicated by public TCR beta signatures.

The CDR3 goes from the cysteine to the phenylalanine over 16 residues. Only the CDR3 DNA stays, 48 bases, in frame from base 1. For this chain, trimming is 5 bases at the V end and 6 bases at the J end, and the number of junction bases without a gene match is 11. This clonotype has only a few counts. What this receptor recognizes is not known. Base qualities are not at hand, and no much larger clone is one base apart. Sequencing took place on an Illumina HiSeq 1500. The public reads were reprocessed in TCRdb via fastp at Q25 and MiXCR, keeping in-frame beta chains. Rows matching on CDR3 protein sequence are summarized as one entry with the most common DNA and genes. The sample records fewer than 550,000 distinct CDR3 sequences, roughly 31% of which are singletons. The ten largest clones add up to around 15% of the sample. The research as a whole found: In both this cohort and an independent roughly 350-donor cohort, the cumulative frequency of public TCR beta family members distinguished carriers of CMV infection plus the relevant HLA type. The ex vivo response was dominated by HLA-C-restricted CMV-specific TCR beta clonotypes, and the single most frequent clonotype in two of eight donors was supplied by these HLA-C-restricted clonotypes.

Sequencing was carried out using PBMCs. The chain uses TRBV12-3 or TRBV12-4 and TRBJ2-7; the junction holds 12 bases that match TRBD2. The source is a human donor in good health (CMV status not recorded). Some clones in this sample may be carry-over from other donors' samples. The sequenced DNA: TGTGCCAGCAGTCTAGGACTAGCGGGGCGGGGCGTCGAGCAGTACTTC. Translated, it reads CASSLGLAGRGVEQYF.